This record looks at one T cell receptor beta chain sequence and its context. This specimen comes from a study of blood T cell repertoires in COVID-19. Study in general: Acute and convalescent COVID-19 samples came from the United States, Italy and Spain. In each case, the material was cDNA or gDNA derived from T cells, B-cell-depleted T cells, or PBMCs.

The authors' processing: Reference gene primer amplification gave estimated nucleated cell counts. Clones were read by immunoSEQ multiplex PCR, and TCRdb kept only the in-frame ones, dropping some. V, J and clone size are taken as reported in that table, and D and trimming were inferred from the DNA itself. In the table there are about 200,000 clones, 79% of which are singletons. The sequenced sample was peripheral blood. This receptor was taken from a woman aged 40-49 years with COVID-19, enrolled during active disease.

The CDR3: CASQPGQGRETQYF. The DNA for the CDR3 is TGCGCCAGTCAACCGGGACAGGGGAGAGAGACCCAGTACTTC. This chain uses TRBV5-1 with TRBJ2-5; the match to TRBD1 covers 10 bases. The CDR3 contains 14 residues. With 8 bases clipped from V and 4 bases from J, the junction kept 8 bases outside the gene matches. Germline CDR1 and CDR2: SGHRS and YFSETQ.